What follows are 27 T cell receptor beta chains derived from one specimen sequenced in a study of T cells after yellow fever vaccination. TCRdb passed the 5' RACE reads through MiXCR, listing each CDR3 protein once. The data hold 300,000 to 350,000 distinct CDR3 sequences, with approximately 4% observed a single time. The sequenced sample was PBMCs, obtained 5 days after the yellow fever booster vaccination. The receptors come from a man between 18 and 29 years old who received the YFV17D yellow fever vaccine.

The chain combines TRBV12-3 or TRBV12-4 with TRBJ1-4; no clear D gene. This CDR3 spans 14 amino acids. Deletions cut 6 bases from V and 5 bases from J, with 13 bases between. The CDR3 loop reads CASRSNLGNEKLFF. The CDR3, as DNA: TGTGCCAGCAGGTCCAACCTGGGGAATGAAAAACTGTTTTTT.

The J gene is TRBJ2-5, the V gene TRBV5-4; tentative D call: TRBD2 (5 bases). Trimming removed 10 bases at V and 10 bases at J, with 17 bases between. The CDR3 extends over 11 amino acids. Germline CDR1 SGHNT, CDR2 YYREEE (reference sequence). The CDR3 here is CAARVGIDQYF. The CDR3 DNA follows: TGTGCCGCGCGGGTCGGCATAGACCAGTACTTC. Filled out from reference TRBV5-4 and TRBJ2-5, the complete variable domain reads ETGVTQSPTHLIKTRGQQVTLRCSSQSGHNTVSWYQQALGQGPQFIFQYYREEENGRGNFPPRFSGLQFPNYSSELNVNALELDDSALYLCAARVGIDQYFGPGTRLLVL.

The chain recombines TRBV7-2 with TRBJ1-2; TRBD1 might be the D (5 bases). This CDR3 is 15 amino acids long. Germline values: CDR1 SGHTA, CDR2 FQGNSA. Trimming took off 5 bases at V and 8 bases at J, with 21 bases between the two ends. The CDR3: CASSPSPRETNGYTF. DNA for the CDR3: TGTGCCAGCAGCCCCTCCCCCAGGGAGACTAACGGCTACACCTTC.

This clonotype was detected many times. The CDR3, as DNA: TGTGCCAGCAGCTTAGCAGGGGACGACTATGGCTACACCTTC. Translated, it gives CASSLAGDDYGYTF. The genes are TRBV7-2 and TRBJ1-2; D is perhaps TRBD1 (5 bases). Germline lookup yields CDR1 SGHTA and CDR2 FQGNSA. Trimming took off 0 bases at V and 3 bases at J, with 8 bases between the two ends. The CDR3 runs to 14 residues.

This clonotype was seen more than once but under ten times. V is TRBV20-1 and J is TRBJ1-5; D call uncertain. The CDR3 is 15 residues long. Germline lookup yields CDR1 DFQATT and CDR2 SNEGSKA (reference sequence). Trimming took off 6 bases at V and 0 bases at J, with 15 bases between the two ends. CDR3 in DNA: TGCAGTGCCACCCGGGTCGGGGATAGCAATCAGCCCCAGCATTTT. This encodes CSATRVGDSNQPQHF.

There are a few counts of this clonotype. The rearrangement uses TRBV7-2 and TRBJ1-5; D may be TRBD1 (5 bases). The V and J ends lost 4 bases and 7 bases respectively, with 17 bases between them. This CDR3 has 15 residues. Germline V lookup: CDR1 SGHTA, CDR2 FQGNSA. This chain's CDR3 is CASSSRREGNQPQHF. The CDR3 bases are TGTGCCAGCAGCTCGCGCAGGGAGGGGAACCAGCCCCAGCATTTT.

The V gene is TRBV5-5, the J gene TRBJ2-7; D is uncertain. Trimming took 0 bases from V and 0 from J, leaving 7 bases between them. In germline, CDR1 is SGHKS, CDR2 YYEKEE (reference sequence). The CDR3 spans 14 residues. The chain's CDR3 is CASSLGTDSYEQYF. CDR3 coding DNA: TGTGCCAGCAGCTTGGGAACAGACTCCTACGAGCAGTACTTC. Filled out from reference TRBV5-5 and TRBJ2-7, the complete variable domain reads DAGVTQSPTHLIKTRGQQVTLRCSPISGHKSVSWYQQVLGQGPQFIFQYYEKEERGRGNFPDRFSARQFPNYSSELNVNALLLGDSALYLCASSLGTDSYEQYFGPGTRLTVT.

This clonotype appeared a few times. V and J are TRBV18 and TRBJ2-3; 9 nucleotides match TRBD2. Looked up from germline, CDR1 is KGHSH and CDR2 is LQKENI. J lost 3 bases, V lost 3 bases, and 7 bases had no gene match. The CDR3 is 16 amino acids. The CDR3 coding sequence is TGTGCCAGCTCACCTGGGAGCGGGGGGAAAACAGATACGCAGTATTTT. Amino acids: CASSPGSGGKTDTQYF. The variable domain in full, with the rest retrieved from reference TRBV18 and TRBJ2-3, is NAGVMQNPRHLVRRRGQEARLRCSPMKGHSHVYWYRQLPEEGLKFMVYLQKENIIDESGMPKERFSAEFPKEGPSILRIQQVVRGDSAAYFCASSPGSGGKTDTQYFGPGTRLTVL.

The chain employs TRBV4-2 and TRBJ1-2; a possible D gene is TRBD1 (5 bases). The V gene lost 0 bases and the J gene lost 3 bases, with 11 bases spanning the gap. The CDR3 totals 15 residues. Germline V gene sequence: CDR1 LGHNA, CDR2 YNFKEQ. CDR3 bases: TGTGCCAGCAGCCAAGATCGGAGGGGTGACTATGGCTACACCTTC. It is translated as CASSQDRRGDYGYTF.

The chain is built from TRBV5-6 and TRBJ1-2; 7 bases align to TRBD1. This CDR3 region has 14 residues. Germline V gives CDR1 SGHDT, CDR2 YYEEEE. V was clipped by 4 bases and J by 4 bases; unmatched bases: 7. Here the CDR3 reads CASSLTGFPYGYTF. CDR3 sequence (DNA): TGTGCCAGCAGCCTGACAGGGTTTCCCTATGGCTACACCTTC. The variable domain in full, with the rest retrieved from reference TRBV5-6 and TRBJ1-2, is DAGVTQSPTHLIKTRGQQVTLRCSPKSGHDTVSWYQQALGQGPQFIFQYYEEEERQRGNFPDRFSGHQFPNYSSELNVNALLLGDSALYLCASSLTGFPYGYTFGSGTRLTVV.

This clonotype has ten or more counts. The V and J genes are TRBV12-5 and TRBJ2-7; possible D gene TRBD1, 6 bases. CDR3 size: 14 residues. V lost 8 bases to trimming and J lost 3 bases, with 17 bases between them. Per germline, CDR1 LGHNT and CDR2 FRNRAP. The CDR3 loop is CASSNRVGNYEQYF. The CDR3 DNA is TGTGCTAGTTCCAACAGGGTGGGTAACTACGAGCAGTACTTC.

The chain is built from TRBV30 and TRBJ2-3; D perhaps matches TRBD1 (6 bases). Germline CDR1 is GTSNPN and CDR2 is SVGIG (reference sequence). The length of the CDR3 is 13 residues. V dropped 8 bases and J dropped 0 bases, with 12 bases sitting between them. The CDR3 loop reads CAQAQGSTDTQYF. As DNA, the CDR3 is TGTGCCCAGGCACAGGGAAGCACAGATACGCAGTATTTT.

The chain joins TRBV7-9 to TRBJ2-2; D possibly corresponds to TRBD1 (5 bases). The length of the CDR3 is 14 residues. CDR1 and CDR2 (germline): SEHNR, FQNEAQ (reference sequence). V dropped 5 bases and J dropped 5 bases, with 12 bases sitting between them. The CDR3 here is CASSPRQGTGELFF. In DNA, the CDR3 is TGTGCCAGCAGCCCCAGGCAGGGAACCGGGGAGCTGTTTTTT.

This clonotype has at least ten counts. This chain connects TRBV7-2 to TRBJ1-1; 10 bases match TRBD1. J lost 8 bases, V lost 5 bases, and 8 bases had no gene match. This CDR3 region has 14 residues. Per germline, CDR1 SGHTA and CDR2 FQGNSA. The CDR3 nucleotides are TGTGCCAGCAGCCGGAGGACAGGGGGAGAAGAAGCTTTCTTT. Its protein is CASSRRTGGEEAFF.

On this clonotype: It may be a read error: a sequence one base away is much more abundant. The gene calls are TRBV7-8 and TRBJ1-5; D is undetermined. Trimming took off 1 base at V and 4 bases at J, with 8 bases between the two ends. The germline gives CDR1 SGHVS, CDR2 FQNEAQ. This CDR3 contains 14 residues. CDR3 DNA: TGTGCCAGCAGCTTAGGCTGCCGTAATCAGCCCCAGCATTTT. Protein sequence: CASSLGCRNQPQHF.

This clonotype was counted many times. J is TRBJ2-7 and V is TRBV5-1, with D hard to call. V was clipped by 2 bases and J by 6 bases, with 6 bases between them. Germline V gives CDR1 SGHRS, CDR2 YFSETQ. This CDR3 comprises 11 residues. CDR3 protein: CASSFHFEQYF. The CDR3 DNA reads TGCGCCAGCAGCTTCCACTTCGAGCAGTACTTC.

Only a few counts were recorded for this clonotype. CDR3 sequence: CAISESRGRTYEQYF. Written as DNA, the CDR3 is TGTGCCATCAGTGAGTCGAGAGGGCGAACCTACGAGCAGTACTTC. The genes are TRBV10-3 and TRBJ2-7; TRBD2 might be the D (5 bases). The CDR3 is made up of 15 amino acids. Germline V CDR1 and CDR2: ENHRY, SYGVKD. V was clipped by 0 bases and J by 2 bases, with 11 bases between them.

The table lists this clonotype with many counts. The chain links TRBV18 to TRBJ1-5; the D is unclear. This CDR3 contains 16 residues. Deletions cut 3 bases from V and 0 bases from J, with 12 bases between. Germline-derived CDR1 and CDR2 are KGHSH and LQKENI. The CDR3 loop reads CASSPSGRYSNQPQHF. The DNA for the CDR3 is TGTGCCAGCTCACCCTCCGGACGGTATAGCAATCAGCCCCAGCATTTT.

This clonotype showed up many times. This chain joins TRBV5-6 and TRBJ2-1; a weak D match, TRBD2 (5 bases). Trimming shortened V by 2 bases and J by 9 bases, and 15 bases separated the two germline ends. This CDR3 spans 14 amino acids. In germline, CDR1 is SGHDT, CDR2 YYEEEE. The CDR3 here is CASSFGHYRGEQFF. CDR3 DNA: TGTGCCAGCAGCTTTGGTCATTATCGGGGTGAGCAGTTCTTC.

In this sample, this clonotype turned up many times. The chain has TRBV7-2 and TRBJ1-1; a possible D gene is TRBD1 (5 bases). The CDR3 contains 14 residues. With 1 base removed from V and 5 bases from J, the gap between germline ends came to 11 bases. The germline V gene encodes CDR1 SGHTA and CDR2 FQGNSA. The CDR3: CASSLEWGGTEAFF. CDR3 in DNA: TGTGCCAGCAGCTTAGAGTGGGGGGGGACTGAAGCTTTCTTT.

There are a few counts of this clonotype. CDR3 coding DNA: TGTGCCAGCTCACCGGGGACAGGGGGTACCTACGAGCAGTACGTC. Its protein is CASSPGTGGTYEQYV. This chain uses TRBV18 with TRBJ2-7; 11 nucleotides line up with TRBD1. Germline V gene data show CDR1 as KGHSH and CDR2 as LQKENI. V was pared by 3 bases and J by 2 bases, with 3 bases of the junction left unmatched. The CDR3 is made up of 15 amino acids.

The chain couples TRBV28 to TRBJ1-3; D perhaps matches TRBD1 (5 bases). Trimming stripped 4 bases from V and 9 bases from J, with 19 bases between. This CDR3 has 15 residues. Germline values: CDR1 MDHEN, CDR2 SYDVKM. The CDR3 sequence: CASSSPQVPGGTIYF. DNA for the CDR3: TGTGCCAGCAGTTCCCCCCAGGTCCCGGGGGGCACCATATATTTT.

This clonotype was detected only a few times. This rearrangement joins TRBV28 to TRBJ2-1, with a tentative D call TRBD1 (6 bases). Trimming removed 4 bases at V and 2 bases at J, with 15 bases between. Germline values: CDR1 MDHEN, CDR2 SYDVKM. The CDR3 loop spans 16 amino acids. In DNA, the CDR3 is TGTGCCAGCAGTTCGGTCGACAGGCGACCCTACAATGAGCAGTTCTTC. Translated, it gives CASSSVDRRPYNEQFF.

This clonotype showed up many times. J is TRBJ1-2 and V is TRBV4-2; TRBD1 agrees at 8 bases. Germline V gives CDR1 LGHNA, CDR2 YNFKEQ. The J segment lost 2 bases and the V segment lost 5 bases, leaving 13 bases of the junction unmatched. This CDR3 contains 17 residues. CDR3 residues: CASSTLTGARGNYGYTF. CDR3 DNA sequence: TGTGCCAGCAGCACCCTGACAGGGGCCAGGGGCAACTATGGCTACACCTTC.

This clonotype was seen a handful of times. This rearrangement joins TRBV29-1 to TRBJ2-1, with 13 bases fitting TRBD2. The V gene's germline CDR1 is SQVTM and CDR2 ANQGSEA. The CDR3 has 15 residues. V gave up 4 bases and J gave up 7 bases; unmatched junction bases: 7. The CDR3 sequence: CSVALLAGGANEQFF. DNA for the CDR3: TGCAGCGTTGCATTACTAGCGGGGGGGGCTAATGAGCAGTTCTTC.

The chain combines TRBV5-4 with TRBJ1-1; 12 nucleotides align to TRBD1. Trimming cost V 4 bases and J 4 bases; bases outside gene matches: 5. The CDR3 extends over 15 amino acids. Germline lookup yields CDR1 SGHNT and CDR2 YYREEE (reference sequence). CDR3 in amino acids: CASSPGGQGATEAFF. The CDR3 DNA is TGTGCCAGCAGCCCTGGGGGACAGGGGGCCACTGAAGCTTTCTTT.

This clonotype was seen only a few times. This sequence joins TRBV27 and TRBJ1-5; D perhaps matches TRBD1 (6 bases). This CDR3 region has 15 residues. The germline V and J ends were trimmed by 5 bases and 5 bases, with 16 bases remaining between them. The germline V gene has CDR1 MNHEY and CDR2 SMNVEV (reference sequence). CDR3 in amino acids: CASSGRDTYYQPQHF. The CDR3, as DNA: TGTGCCAGCAGTGGCCGGGACACCTATTATCAGCCCCAGCATTTT.